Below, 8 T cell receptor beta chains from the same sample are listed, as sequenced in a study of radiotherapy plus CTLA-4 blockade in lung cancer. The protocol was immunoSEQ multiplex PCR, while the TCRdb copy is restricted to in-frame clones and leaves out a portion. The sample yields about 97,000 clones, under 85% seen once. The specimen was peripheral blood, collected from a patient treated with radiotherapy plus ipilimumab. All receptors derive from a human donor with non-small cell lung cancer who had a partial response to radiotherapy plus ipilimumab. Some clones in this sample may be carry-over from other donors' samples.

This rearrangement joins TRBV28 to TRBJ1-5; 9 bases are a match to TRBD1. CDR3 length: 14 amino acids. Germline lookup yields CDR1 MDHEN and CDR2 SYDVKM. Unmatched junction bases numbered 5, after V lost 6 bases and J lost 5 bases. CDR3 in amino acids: CASSPGTGHQPQHF. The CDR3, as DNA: TGTGCCAGCAGCCCTGGGACAGGGCATCAGCCCCAGCATTTT.

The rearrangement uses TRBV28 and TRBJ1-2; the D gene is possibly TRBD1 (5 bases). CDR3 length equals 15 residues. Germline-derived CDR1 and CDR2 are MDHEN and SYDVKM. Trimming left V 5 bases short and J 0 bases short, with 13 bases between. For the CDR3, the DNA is TGTGCCAGCAGTCCTGGACACTGGACTAACTATGGCTACACCTTC. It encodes CASSPGHWTNYGYTF.

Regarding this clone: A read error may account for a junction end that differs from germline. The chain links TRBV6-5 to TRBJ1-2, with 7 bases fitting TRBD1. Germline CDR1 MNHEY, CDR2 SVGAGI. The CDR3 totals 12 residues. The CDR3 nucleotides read TGTGCCAGCAGTTCCTACGAAGGGGGCGGTCACTTC. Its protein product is CASSSYEGGGHF.

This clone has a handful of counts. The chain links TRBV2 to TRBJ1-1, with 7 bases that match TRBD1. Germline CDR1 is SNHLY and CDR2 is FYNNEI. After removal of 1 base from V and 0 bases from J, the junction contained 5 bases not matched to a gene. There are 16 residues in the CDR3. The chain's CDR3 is CASSEGAGGMNTEAFF. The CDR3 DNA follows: TGTGCCAGCAGTGAAGGGGCAGGGGGGATGAACACTGAAGCTTTCTTT. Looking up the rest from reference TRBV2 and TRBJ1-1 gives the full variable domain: EPEVTQTPSHQVTQMGQEVILRCVPISNHLYFYWYRQILGQKVEFLVSFYNNEISEKSEIFDDQFSVERPDGSNFTLKIRSTKLEDSAMYFCASSEGAGGMNTEAFFGQGTRLTVV.

In DNA, the CDR3 is TGTGCCAGCAGCATAAACCCGGGACAGGGTAAAGAGACCCAGTACTTC. This gives the protein CASSINPGQGKETQYF. This chain links TRBV5-4 with TRBJ2-5; the match to TRBD1 covers 9 bases. Germline loops: CDR1 SGHNT, CDR2 YYREEE (reference sequence). The CDR3 has 16 residues. V lost 4 bases, J lost 3 bases, and 10 bases stayed unmatched.

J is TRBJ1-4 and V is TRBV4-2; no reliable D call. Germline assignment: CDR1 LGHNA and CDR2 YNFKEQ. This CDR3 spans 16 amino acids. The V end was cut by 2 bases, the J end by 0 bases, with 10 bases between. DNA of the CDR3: TGTGCCAGCAGCCAATCAGTCGGAGCAACTAATGAAAAACTGTTTTTT. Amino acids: CASSQSVGATNEKLFF.

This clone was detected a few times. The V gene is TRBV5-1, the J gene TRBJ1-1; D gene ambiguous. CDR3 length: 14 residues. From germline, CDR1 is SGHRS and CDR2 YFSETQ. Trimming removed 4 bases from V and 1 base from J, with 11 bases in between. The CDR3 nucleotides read TGCGCCAGCAGCCCTCCAAACAGGAACACTGAAGCTTTCTTT. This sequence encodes CASSPPNRNTEAFF.

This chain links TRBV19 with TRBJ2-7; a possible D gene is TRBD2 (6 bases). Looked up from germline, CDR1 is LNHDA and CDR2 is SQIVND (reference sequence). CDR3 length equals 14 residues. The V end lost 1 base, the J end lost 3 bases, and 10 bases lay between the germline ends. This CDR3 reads CASSIAGANYEQYF. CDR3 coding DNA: TGTGCCAGTAGTATAGCGGGAGCCAACTACGAGCAGTACTTC.